The 9 T cell receptor beta chains below all came from one sample that was sequenced in a study of blood T cell repertoires in COVID-19. Sequencing used immunoSEQ multiplex PCR; TCRdb keeps in-frame clones, though not all of them. The sample consists of approximately 670,000 clones, approximately 90% of them appearing once. The specimen sequenced was peripheral blood. These TCRs come from a woman under 30 with acute or convalescent COVID-19.

Details on this clone: Other DNA sequences within the sample encode an identical CDR3. This chain joins TRBV2 and TRBJ1-5; 7 bases line up with TRBD1. The germline gives CDR1 SNHLY, CDR2 FYNNEI. CDR3 length: 14 amino acids. With V trimmed by 4 bases and J by 4 bases, 4 bases remained unmatched. CDR3 sequence: CASSGTGGNQPQHF. The CDR3 nucleotides read TGTGCCAGCAGTGGGACAGGAGGAAATCAGCCCCAGCATTTT.

The rearrangement joins TRBV14 to TRBJ1-1; D is perhaps TRBD1 (5 bases). The CDR3 contains 14 residues. The V gene lost 0 bases and the J gene lost 4 bases, with 9 bases spanning the gap. The germline CDR1 and CDR2 sequences are SGHDN and FVKESK. CDR3 DNA: TGTGCCAGCAGCCAAGACCGCGGGGGCACTGAAGCTTTCTTT. It codes for CASSQDRGGTEAFF.

V usage is TRBV9 and J usage is TRBJ1-1; D is possibly TRBD1 (5 bases). Trimming left V 0 bases short and J 11 bases short, with 17 bases between. Germline V gene data show CDR1 as SGDLS and CDR2 as YYNGEE. The CDR3 loop spans 14 amino acids. The CDR3 DNA reads as TGTGCCAGCAGCGTAGATGGCAGGGCGCTTGGGGCTTTCTTT. Translated, it gives CASSVDGRALGAFF.

The V and J genes are TRBV27 and TRBJ1-1; D not resolved. The CDR3 length is 16 residues. Trimming stripped 2 bases from V and 3 bases from J, with 16 bases between. The germline CDR1 and CDR2 sequences are MNHEY and SMNVEV (reference sequence). In DNA form, the CDR3 reads TGTGCCAGCAGTTTACGCTCCCCGGCGAGGGACACTGAAGCTTTCTTT. This sequence encodes CASSLRSPARDTEAFF.

Remarks on this clone: The sample contains more than one DNA sequence encoding this CDR3. This sequence joins TRBV7-3 and TRBJ1-1; 8 bases match TRBD1. CDR3 length: 13 residues. The ends lost 3 bases at V and 4 bases at J; junction bases unmatched: 1. The V gene's germline CDR1 is SGHTA and CDR2 FQGTGA. Here the CDR3 DNA reads TGTGCCAGCAGCTTGACAGGGGCCACTGAAGCTTTCTTT. The encoded protein is CASSLTGATEAFF. Full variable domain (rest looked up from reference TRBV7-3 and TRBJ1-1): GAGVSQTPSNKVTEKGKYVELRCDPISGHTALYWYRQSLGQGPEFLIYFQGTGAADDSGLPNDRFFAVRPEGSVSTLKIQRTERGDSAVYLCASSLTGATEAFFGQGTRLTVV.

The chain links TRBV28 to TRBJ1-4, with 10 bases that match TRBD1. V lost 2 bases to trimming and J lost 7 bases; unmatched junction nucleotides: 4. Germline-derived CDR1 and CDR2 are MDHEN and SYDVKM. This CDR3 contains 15 residues. Here the CDR3 reads CASSLVGDRGEKLFF. The CDR3 coding sequence is TGTGCCAGCAGTTTAGTTGGGGACAGGGGTGAAAAACTGTTTTTT.

The CDR3 sequence is CATSQGQGTYEQYF. DNA for the CDR3: TGTGCCACCAGCCAGGGTCAGGGAACATACGAGCAGTACTTC. The chain links TRBV6-6 to TRBJ2-7; TRBD1 is a possible D gene (5 bases). The V end lost 10 bases, the J end lost 4 bases, and 20 bases lay between the germline ends. CDR1 MNHNY and CDR2 SVGAGI come from the germline V gene (reference sequence). The CDR3 sequence is 14 residues long.

The chain recombines TRBV10-3 with TRBJ1-1; D gene ambiguous. From germline, CDR1 is ENHRY and CDR2 SYGVKD. Trimming took off 8 bases at V and 1 base at J, with 8 bases between the two ends. The CDR3 covers 12 residues. The CDR3 DNA is TGTGCCATCTCCCCTACGAACACTGAAGCTTTCTTT. Translating gives CAISPTNTEAFF.

In DNA, the CDR3 is TGCAGCGTTGCCTCAGGACATAGCTCTGGAAACACCATATATTTT. As protein: CSVASGHSSGNTIYF. The chain combines TRBV29-1 with TRBJ1-3; tentative D call: TRBD1 (5 bases). From germline, CDR1 is SQVTM and CDR2 ANQGSEA. V was trimmed by 4 bases and J by 0 bases, leaving 13 bases between them. The CDR3 spans 15 residues.